The T cell receptor beta chain under discussion was sequenced for a study of blood T cell repertoires in COVID-19. Whole-study context: Nucleic acid was either cDNA or gDNA, and it came from T cells, B-cell-depleted T cells, or PBMCs.

Data came from immunoSEQ multiplex PCR; TCRdb stores just in-frame clones and leaves some out. The sample carries fewer than 250,000 clones, nearly 95% recorded once. Deletions cut 0 bases from V and 3 bases from J, with 8 bases between. The germline CDR1 and CDR2 sequences are MNHEY and SVGAGI. The CDR3 loop spans 14 amino acids. Enrollment of patients from Seattle took place during active infection, with longitudinal follow-up. The chain employs TRBV6-5 and TRBJ1-1; a possible D gene is TRBD1 (5 bases). Material: peripheral blood. The sequence derives from a man aged 30-40 years with COVID-19, enrolled during active disease. The chain's CDR3 is CASSYSGRDTEAFF. The DNA of the CDR3 is TGTGCCAGCAGTTACTCGGGCAGGGACACTGAAGCTTTCTTT.